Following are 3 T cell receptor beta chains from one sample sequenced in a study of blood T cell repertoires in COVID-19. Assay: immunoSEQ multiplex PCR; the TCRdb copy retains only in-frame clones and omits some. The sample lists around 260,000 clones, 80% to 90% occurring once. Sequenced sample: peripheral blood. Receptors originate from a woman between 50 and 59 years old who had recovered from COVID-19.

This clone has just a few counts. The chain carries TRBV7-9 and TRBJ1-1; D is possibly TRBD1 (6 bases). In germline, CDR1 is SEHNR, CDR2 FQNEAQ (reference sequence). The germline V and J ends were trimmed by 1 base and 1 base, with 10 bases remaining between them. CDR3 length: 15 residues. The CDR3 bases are TGTGCCAGCAGCTTAGGGCGGGGGCCGAACACTGAAGCTTTCTTT. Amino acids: CASSLGRGPNTEAFF.

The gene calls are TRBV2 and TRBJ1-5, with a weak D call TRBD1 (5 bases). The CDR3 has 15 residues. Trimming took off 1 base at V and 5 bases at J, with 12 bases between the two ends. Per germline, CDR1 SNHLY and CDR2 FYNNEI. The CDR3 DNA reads TGTGCCAGCAGTGAAGGGGGCATAAGCGATCAGCCCCAGCATTTT. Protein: CASSEGGISDQPQHF.

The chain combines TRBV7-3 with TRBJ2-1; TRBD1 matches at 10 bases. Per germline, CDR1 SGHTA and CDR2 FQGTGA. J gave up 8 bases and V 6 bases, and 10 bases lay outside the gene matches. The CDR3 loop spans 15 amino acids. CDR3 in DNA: TGTGCCAGCAGGTGGGGACAGGGGAAATTCGATGAGCAGTTCTTC. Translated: CASRWGQGKFDEQFF.